One and the same sample provided the 26 T cell receptor beta chains below, sequenced in a study of blood T cell repertoires in COVID-19. TCRdb's table, derived via immunoSEQ multiplex PCR, lists solely in-frame clones and lacks some. This sample has roughly 150,000 clones; over 70% occur once, and the top ten carry roughly a fifth. Sample: peripheral blood. Receptors originate from a woman aged 65 to 85 who had recovered from COVID-19.

V usage is TRBV6-4 and J usage is TRBJ1-2; 7 nucleotides line up with TRBD1. Germline values: CDR1 MRHNA, CDR2 SNTAGT. The CDR3 sequence is 14 residues long. V was pared by 6 bases and J by 7 bases, with 11 bases of the junction left unmatched. The DNA of the CDR3 is TGTGCCAGCAGCGAGGGGAACAGGGGTAGTGGCTACACCTTC. Translating it yields CASSEGNRGSGYTF.

This sequence joins TRBV6-2 or TRBV6-3 and TRBJ2-1; D possibly corresponds to TRBD1 (6 bases). This CDR3 has 16 amino acids. Deletions cut 2 bases from V and 2 bases from J, with 13 bases between. The germline gives CDR1 MNHEY, CDR2 SVGEGT. CDR3 nucleotides: TGTGCCAGCAGTTACCCGGAACGGGACACCTACAATGAGCAGTTCTTC. Protein: CASSYPERDTYNEQFF.

The chain joins TRBV12-3 or TRBV12-4 to TRBJ2-3; a possible D gene is TRBD2 (5 bases). CDR3 length: 13 residues. Trimming took off 6 bases at V and 13 bases at J, with 20 bases between the two ends. CDR3 nucleotides: TGTGCCAGCAGCACCTCAGTTAGCGTTTTGGAGTATTTT. Translating gives CASSTSVSVLEYF.

This rearrangement joins TRBV7-3 to TRBJ2-1; D is perhaps TRBD2 (6 bases). Trimming removed 7 bases from V and 2 bases from J, with 18 bases in between. CDR1 and CDR2 from the germline V gene are SGHTA and FQGTGA. The CDR3 is made up of 16 amino acids. The CDR3 loop is CASTLPGGSPYNEQFF. CDR3 bases: TGTGCCAGCACCCTGCCTGGGGGGAGCCCCTACAATGAGCAGTTCTTC.

The chain recombines TRBV9 with TRBJ1-2; possible D gene TRBD1, 6 bases. This CDR3 region has 14 residues. The germline V gene has CDR1 SGDLS and CDR2 YYNGEE. V lost 0 bases and J 2 bases, leaving 8 bases between the germline ends. This CDR3 reads CASSVGGPNYGYTF. The CDR3 region has the DNA TGTGCCAGCAGCGTAGGGGGGCCGAACTATGGCTACACCTTC.

V gene TRBV7-2 combines with J gene TRBJ1-5; 8 nucleotides align to TRBD1. The V gene's germline CDR1 is SGHTA and CDR2 FQGNSA. With V trimmed by 4 bases and J by 10 bases, 6 bases remained unmatched. The CDR3 runs 13 residues. In nucleotides, the CDR3 is TGTGCCAGCAGCTCCGGACAGGGTAGACCCCAGCATTTT. This sequence encodes CASSSGQGRPQHF.

The chain carries TRBV7-2 and TRBJ2-2, with a tentative D call TRBD2 (5 bases). The CDR3 runs 19 residues. The V end lost 1 base, the J end lost 1 base, and 19 bases lay between the germline ends. CDR1 SGHTA and CDR2 FQGNSA come from the germline V gene. The chain's CDR3 is CASSLGSSGTDRNTGELFF. DNA of the CDR3: TGTGCCAGCAGCTTAGGTTCCAGCGGAACCGATCGGAACACCGGGGAGCTGTTTTTT.

This clone turned up a few times. The chain has TRBV6-2 or TRBV6-3 and TRBJ1-2; possibly TRBD1 for D (6 bases). V was cut by 3 bases and J by 8 bases, with 13 bases left in between. The CDR3 spans 13 residues. Germline V CDR1 and CDR2: MNHEY, SVGEGT. The DNA for the CDR3 is TGTGCCAGCAGTTATGCAGGGGCCTTGGGCTACACCTTC. This gives the protein CASSYAGALGYTF.

The CDR3 coding sequence is TGTGCCAGCTCTTCCACCCATCTGGGACAGGGGACTGAAGCTTTCTTT. This sequence encodes CASSSTHLGQGTEAFF. The chain couples TRBV18 to TRBJ1-1; 10 bases match TRBD1. V trimming: 6 bases; J trimming: 5 bases; junction bases outside the gene matches: 12. Looked up from germline, CDR1 is KGHSH and CDR2 is LQKENI. The CDR3 spans 16 residues.

The gene calls are TRBV30 and TRBJ1-1; possibly TRBD1 for D (5 bases). Germline V gene sequence: CDR1 GTSNPN, CDR2 SVGIG (reference sequence). This CDR3 is 14 amino acids long. The V and J ends lost 0 bases and 0 bases respectively, with 8 bases between them. As DNA, the CDR3 is TGTGCCTGGAGTGTACCGGGGGTGAACACTGAAGCTTTCTTT. This codes for CAWSVPGVNTEAFF.

The chain carries TRBV19 and TRBJ1-1; D is unresolved. V dropped 5 bases and J dropped 6 bases, with 16 bases sitting between them. CDR3 length: 14 residues. CDR1 and CDR2 from the germline V gene are LNHDA and SQIVND (reference sequence). CDR3 bases: TGTGCCAGTAGTCCAGGACTAGAATATGCTGAAGCTTTCTTT. This encodes CASSPGLEYAEAFF.

The chain employs TRBV7-9 and TRBJ2-5; D is unclear. CDR1 and CDR2 from the germline V gene are SEHNR and FQNEAQ (reference sequence). V was pared by 5 bases and J by 4 bases, with 14 bases between. The CDR3 runs 14 residues. CDR3 sequence: CASSPGPARETQYF. In DNA, the CDR3 is TGTGCCAGCAGCCCCGGTCCCGCCCGAGAGACCCAGTACTTC.

The J gene is TRBJ2-2, the V gene TRBV21-1; the tabulated D call, TRBD2, remains unverified against the DNA. TRBV21-1 represents a pseudogene. The CDR3 contains 16 residues. CDR3 nucleotides: TGTGCCAGCCCTAAGCGGGAGGGACCGAACACCGGGGAGCTGTTTTTT. This gives the protein CASPKREGPNTGELFF.

V gene TRBV7-2 combines with J gene TRBJ1-2; TRBD1 matches 9 bases. V was clipped by 5 bases and J by 2 bases; unmatched bases: 9. The CDR3 runs to 16 residues. Germline values: CDR1 SGHTA, CDR2 FQGNSA. The DNA for the CDR3 is TGTGCCAGCAGCCCCGAGACAGGGGGAGTCAACTATGGCTACACCTTC. Its protein product is CASSPETGGVNYGYTF.

V and J are TRBV18 and TRBJ1-4; no reliable D call. The CDR3 totals 16 residues. V was clipped by 3 bases and J by 9 bases, with 20 bases between them. Germline loops: CDR1 KGHSH, CDR2 LQKENI. The chain's CDR3 is CASSPLAAAAHQKLFF. The CDR3 DNA sequence: TGTGCCAGCTCACCCCTGGCCGCGGCAGCCCACCAAAAACTGTTTTTT.

A remark on this clone: The junction differs from germline at one of its ends, possibly a read error. This sequence joins TRBV29-1 and TRBJ1-1; D gene uncertain. This CDR3 is built from 11 residues. From germline, CDR1 is SQVTM and CDR2 ANQGSEA. The CDR3: CSVVEQNIIIW. Here the CDR3 DNA reads TGCAGCGTTGTTGAACAGAACATTATAATCTGG.

With respect to this clone: The sample has other DNA sequences that encode this CDR3 too. The gene calls are TRBV15 and TRBJ1-1; weak D call: TRBD1 (5 bases). The germline V gene encodes CDR1 LNHNV and CDR2 YYDKDF (reference sequence). The germline V and J ends were trimmed by 4 bases and 3 bases, with 9 bases remaining between them. The CDR3 has 13 residues. The CDR3 sequence is CATSTPGDTEAFF. As DNA, the CDR3 is TGTGCCACCAGCACGCCGGGGGACACTGAAGCTTTCTTT.

The chain employs TRBV7-2 and TRBJ1-5; D possibly corresponds to TRBD1 (6 bases). The CDR3 has 13 residues. Trimming took 4 bases from V and 4 from J, leaving 8 bases between them. Germline V gene sequence: CDR1 SGHTA, CDR2 FQGNSA. The CDR3 DNA is TGTGCCAGCAGCTCACAGGGTAATCAGCCCCAGCATTTT. It specifies CASSSQGNQPQHF.

This chain uses TRBV27 with TRBJ1-4; no firm D call. V was clipped by 3 bases and J by 8 bases, with 13 bases between them. The length of the CDR3 is 14 residues. Per germline, CDR1 MNHEY and CDR2 SMNVEV (reference sequence). CDR3 in amino acids: CASSLQDGTEKLFF. CDR3 coding DNA: TGTGCCAGCAGTTTGCAGGATGGCACGGAAAAACTGTTTTTT.

The J gene is TRBJ2-5, the V gene TRBV6-2 or TRBV6-3; 7 bases map to TRBD1. The CDR3 runs to 15 residues. The germline gives CDR1 MNHEY, CDR2 SVGEGT. Trimming took 0 bases from V and 5 from J; bases not matched to a gene: 6. CDR3 protein: CASSYSGRGRETQYF. In DNA form, the CDR3 reads TGTGCCAGCAGTTACTCGGGTAGGGGGCGTGAGACCCAGTACTTC.

The CDR3 bases are TGTGCCAGCACCCGGACTAGCGGCCTCACGACCCAGTACTTC. Translation: CASTRTSGLTTQYF. The genes are TRBV6-5 and TRBJ2-5; 10 positions agree with TRBD2. The junction had 9 bases not matched to a gene; V was cut back by 7 bases and J by 7 bases. The CDR3 covers 14 residues. The germline V gene encodes CDR1 MNHEY and CDR2 SVGAGI.

This clone was found a few times. The V and J genes are TRBV5-5 and TRBJ1-5, with TRBD1 as a possible D gene (6 bases). The CDR3 is 15 residues long. The V gene lost 4 bases and the J gene lost 6 bases, with 17 bases spanning the gap. Per the germline V gene, CDR1 is SGHKS and CDR2 is YYEKEE (reference sequence). The CDR3 DNA reads TGTGCCAGCAGCCCGGGGGGGGCGGCAGGTCAGCCCCAGCATTTT. This gives the protein CASSPGGAAGQPQHF. Combining the CDR3 with reference TRBV5-5 and TRBJ1-5 gives the whole variable domain DAGVTQSPTHLIKTRGQQVTLRCSPISGHKSVSWYQQVLGQGPQFIFQYYEKEERGRGNFPDRFSARQFPNYSSELNVNALLLGDSALYLCASSPGGAAGQPQHFGDGTRLSIL.

A few counts support this clone. The chain joins TRBV14 to TRBJ1-5; the match to TRBD1 covers 7 bases. J lost 4 bases, V lost 4 bases, and 7 bases had no gene match. Per the germline V gene, CDR1 is SGHDN and CDR2 is FVKESK. The CDR3 has 15 residues. In DNA, the CDR3 is TGTGCCAGCAGCCCAGAAGCAGGGGGGAATCAGCCCCAGCATTTT. Encoded protein: CASSPEAGGNQPQHF.

In this sample, this clone turned up once. The chain combines TRBV3-1 (or the pseudogene TRBV3-2) with TRBJ1-5, with D possibly being TRBD1 (5 bases). The CDR3 is 14 amino acids. V lost 4 bases, J lost 6 bases, and 13 bases lay in between. Germline V gene lookup returns CDR1 LGHDT and CDR2 YNNKEL (reference sequence). The CDR3 reads CASSPWGGSQPQHF. The CDR3 DNA reads as TGTGCCAGCAGCCCATGGGGGGGGAGTCAGCCCCAGCATTTT.

This chain joins TRBV7-9 and TRBJ2-2; D not certain. The germline V gene encodes CDR1 SEHNR and CDR2 FQNEAQ (reference sequence). The V and J ends lost 4 bases and 0 bases respectively, with 18 bases between them. The CDR3 loop spans 18 amino acids. The CDR3 coding sequence is TGTGCCAGCAGCTCCCGACACCACCCATTGTCGAACACCGGGGAGCTGTTTTTT. This gives the protein CASSSRHHPLSNTGELFF. The variable domain in full, with the rest retrieved from reference TRBV7-9 and TRBJ2-2, is DTGVSQNPRHKITKRGQNVTFRCDPISEHNRLYWYRQTLGQGPEFLTYFQNEAQLEKSRLLSDRFSAERPKGSFSTLEIQRTEQGDSAMYLCASSSRHHPLSNTGELFFGEGSRLTVL.

The chain carries TRBV3-1 (or the pseudogene TRBV3-2) and TRBJ2-7, with 13 bases fitting TRBD2. Unmatched junction bases numbered 6, after V lost 8 bases and J lost 5 bases. Germline V CDR1 and CDR2: LGHDT, YNNKEL (reference sequence). The CDR3 extends over 14 amino acids. CDR3 protein: CASATSGRANEQYF. The CDR3 bases are TGTGCCAGCGCTACTAGCGGGAGGGCCAACGAGCAGTACTTC.